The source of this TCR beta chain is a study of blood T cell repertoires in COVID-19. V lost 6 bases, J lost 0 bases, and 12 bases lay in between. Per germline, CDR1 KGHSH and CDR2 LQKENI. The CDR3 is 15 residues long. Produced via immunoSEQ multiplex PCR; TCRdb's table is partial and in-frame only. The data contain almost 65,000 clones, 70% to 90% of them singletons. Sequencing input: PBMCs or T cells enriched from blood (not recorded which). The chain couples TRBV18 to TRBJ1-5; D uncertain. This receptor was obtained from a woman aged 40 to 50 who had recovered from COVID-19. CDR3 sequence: CASSPSTNSNQPQHF. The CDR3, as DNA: TGTGCCAGCTCCCCCTCTACTAATAGCAATCAGCCCCAGCATTTT.